This T cell receptor (beta chain) stems from a study of T cell responses to AZD1222 COVID-19 vaccine. Regarding the study as a whole: Spike was spanned by vaccine-associated CD4 TCRs, with dominance at 160-218 and 743-854. Donors were mostly white British, more females; clonal diversity possibly underestimated. Baseline seropositivity characterized only 5 to 7 AZD1222 recipients.

TCRdb's table, derived via immunoSEQ multiplex PCR, lists solely in-frame clones and lacks some. The sample lists 50,000 to 60,000 clones; over 80% were seen once. This clone occurred a few times. Its antigen is unidentified. V was shortened by 3 bases and J by 7 bases, with 15 bases between the two germline ends. The CDR3 is 13 amino acids. The germline V gene encodes CDR1 SQVTM and CDR2 ANQGSEA. The chain combines TRBV29-1 with TRBJ1-1, with D possibly being TRBD1 (5 bases). Sequences were derived from peripheral blood, sampled on day 0 of AZD1222 vaccination. The source is an adult in good health. CDR3 bases: TGCAGCGTTGAGGGGGGGAACAGGCTTGAAGCTTTCTTT. This sequence encodes CSVEGGNRLEAFF.